Here is one T cell receptor beta chain with its context. What it binds is not known. One entry per CDR3 protein results from TCRdb running MiXCR on the reads. The data hold hundreds of thousands of distinct CDR3 sequences, with roughly 31% observed a single time. This entry is derived from a study of T cell repertoires in cytomegalovirus infection. Study information: Use of recently identified HLA-C-restricted and well-studied HLA-B-restricted CMV epitopes was part of the study. Public TCR beta signatures indicated both CMV infection and matching HLA type. General study points: Predominance within the ex vivo response was attributable to HLA-C-restricted CMV-specific TCR beta clonotypes. Carriers of CMV plus the relevant HLA were identified by cumulative public TCR beta family frequency.

From germline, CDR1 is MGHRA and CDR2 YSYEKL. Trimming cost V 0 bases and J 7 bases; bases outside gene matches: 7. CDR3 size: 15 residues. The source is a human donor in good health (CMV status not recorded). Some clones in this sample may be carry-over from other donors' samples. This sequence joins TRBV4-1 and TRBJ2-5, with 8 bases aligning to TRBD2. Sequenced here: cultured CD8+ T cells from PBMCs, sampled from culture after CMV antigen stimulation. The CDR3, as DNA: TGCGCCAGCAGCCAAGAGGATCGGGGGGGCGTGACCCAGTACTTC. Translation: CASSQEDRGGVTQYF.